This TCR beta chain was sequenced in a study of T-cell reconstitution after alpha-beta-depleted transplantation in children. The study's findings and limits: T-cell counts and diversity at one year post-transplant came mainly from newly produced T cells. Certain patients had high TCRbeta diversity at day 60, and it came from recipient T cells and thymic progenitors that survived.

Unique molecular identifiers were used to barcode this TCRbeta library. TCRdb ran MiXCR on the PCR reads and lists one entry per CDR3 protein. The sample lists about 440,000 distinct CDR3 sequences; about 45% were seen once. There are 16 residues in the CDR3. Germline lookup yields CDR1 SGHTA and CDR2 FQGNSA. Deletions cut 1 base from V and 2 bases from J, with 15 bases between. Worth noting for this clonotype: Its specificity is unknown.

This chain uses TRBV7-2 with TRBJ2-7, with D perhaps matching TRBD1 or TRBD2 (5 bases each). The material was PBMCs, obtained before TCRalphabeta/CD19-depleted stem cell transplant. This clonotype originated in a girl aged 2-9 years with aplastic anemia, due to receive a stem cell transplant. CDR3 loop: CASSLDGTLPTYEQYF. DNA for the CDR3: TGTGCCAGCAGCTTAGATGGGACGCTTCCCACCTACGAGCAGTACTTC.